These T cell receptor beta chains were read from a single sample in a study of blood T cell repertoires in COVID-19. Assay used: immunoSEQ multiplex PCR; TCRdb lists only in-frame clones, some missing. The sample holds approximately 250,000 clones, around 93% seen once. The sample was PBMCs or T cells enriched from blood (not recorded which). All receptors derive from a man aged 40-49 years who had been exposed to COVID-19. Both conserved end residues are part of each CDR3. Each record gives: D gene, V gene, J gene, clone size, CDR3 protein, CDR3 DNA. D genes are given only for firm matches. A row's size may be missing; if present it is once, few, many or a size class.

D: .; V: TRBV30; J: TRBJ1-5; size: .; CDR3: CAWSQDSNQPQHF; DNA: TGTGCCTGGAGTCAGGATAGCAATCAGCCCCAGCATTTT
D: TRBD1; V: TRBV14; J: TRBJ2-1; size: .; CDR3: CASSRTGVEFF; DNA: TGTGCCAGCAGCCGGACAGGGGTTGAGTTCTTC
D: TRBD2; V: TRBV6-5; J: TRBJ2-7; size: few; CDR3: CASSSGTSGSLGEQYF; DNA: TGTGCCAGCAGTTCCGGGACTAGCGGGAGTTTGGGCGAGCAGTACTTC
D: TRBD1; V: TRBV19; J: TRBJ2-1; size: few; CDR3: CASSKGRGLNEQFF; DNA: TGTGCCAGTAGTAAGGGCAGGGGGCTGAATGAGCAGTTCTTC
D: .; V: TRBV24-1; J: TRBJ2-7; size: .; CDR3: CATSDSTYEQYF; DNA: TGTGCCACCAGTGATTCTACCTACGAGCAGTACTTC
D: TRBD1; V: TRBV6-2/TRBV6-3; J: TRBJ1-5; size: .; CDR3: CASSYFARGNQPQHF; DNA: TGTGCCAGCAGTTACTTCGCCAGGGGGAATCAGCCCCAGCATTTT
D: .; V: TRBV7-9; J: TRBJ2-7; size: once; CDR3: CASSPGPTAYEQYF; DNA: TGTGCCAGCAGCCCTGGGCCGACGGCTTACGAGCAGTACTTC
D: TRBD2; V: TRBV19; J: TRBJ2-5; size: .; CDR3: CATVPGLAEEQETQYF; DNA: TGTGCCACCGTGCCGGGACTAGCGGAAGAACAAGAGACCCAGTACTTC
D: TRBD1; V: TRBV18; J: TRBJ2-1; size: .; CDR3: CASSPRTGSNEQFF; DNA: TGTGCCAGCTCACCAAGGACAGGCTCCAATGAGCAGTTCTTC
D: TRBD2; V: TRBV19; J: TRBJ2-3; size: .; CDR3: CASTTGLAGITDTQYF; DNA: TGTGCCAGTACCACCGGACTAGCGGGGATCACAGATACGCAGTATTTT
D: TRBD2; V: TRBV3-1/TRBV3-2; J: TRBJ2-1; size: .; CDR3: CASSQEGLVGYNEQFF; DNA: TGTGCCAGCAGCCAAGAGGGACTAGTGGGGTACAATGAGCAGTTCTTC
D: TRBD1; V: TRBV12-5; J: TRBJ2-1; size: .; CDR3: CASGSGSLRDRGHHEQFF; DNA: TGTGCTAGTGGTTCCGGATCGCTCCGGGACAGGGGGCATCATGAGCAGTTCTTC
D: .; V: TRBV28; J: TRBJ1-4; size: .; CDR3: CASSLSMGSEKLFF; DNA: TGTGCCAGCAGTTTGTCAATGGGGAGTGAAAAACTGTTTTTT
D: .; V: TRBV28; J: TRBJ1-6; size: .; CDR3: CASSQQVSPLHF; DNA: TGTGCCAGCAGCCAACAGGTTTCACCCCTCCACTTT
D: TRBD2; V: TRBV29-1; J: TRBJ2-7; size: .; CDR3: CSVGFGLAGAYEQYF; DNA: TGCAGCGTTGGTTTTGGACTAGCGGGAGCCTACGAGCAGTACTTC
D: TRBD1; V: TRBV27; J: TRBJ1-3; size: .; CDR3: CASSRDRGSGNTIYF; DNA: TGTGCCAGCAGTCGGGACAGGGGGTCTGGAAACACCATATATTTT
D: TRBD2; V: TRBV9; J: TRBJ2-1; size: few; CDR3: CASSALGAGGYNEQFF; DNA: TGTGCCAGCAGCGCCCTAGGTGCGGGAGGTTACAATGAGCAGTTCTTC
D: TRBD2; V: TRBV7-2; J: TRBJ2-1; size: .; CDR3: CASSYDTSGKNEQFF; DNA: TGTGCCAGCAGCTACGACACTAGCGGGAAGAATGAGCAGTTCTTC
D: .; V: TRBV10-2; J: TRBJ1-3; size: .; CDR3: CASSDPSRNIYF; DNA: TGCGCCAGCAGTGACCCCTCCAGGAACATATATTTT
D: .; V: TRBV14; J: TRBJ1-1; size: .; CDR3: CASSKGVTTAAFF; DNA: TGTGCCAGCAGTAAGGGGGTAACGACAGCAGCTTTCTTT
D: TRBD1; V: TRBV19; J: TRBJ1-1; size: .; CDR3: CASSIRGQGTEAFF; DNA: TGTGCCAGTAGTATCAGGGGGCAAGGCACTGAAGCTTTCTTT
D: TRBD1; V: TRBV28; J: TRBJ2-7; size: .; CDR3: CASSRQGSYEQYF; DNA: TGTGCCAGCAGTCGACAGGGCTCCTACGAGCAGTACTTC
D: .; V: TRBV3-1/TRBV3-2; J: TRBJ2-1; size: .; CDR3: CASSLFRNNEQFF; DNA: TGTGCCAGCAGCCTCTTCAGAAACAATGAGCAGTTCTTC
D: .; V: TRBV29-1; J: TRBJ2-1; size: .; CDR3: CSVEDQTAGRGSYNEQFF; DNA: TGCAGCGTTGAAGATCAAACTGCGGGCAGGGGCTCCTACAATGAGCAGTTCTTC
D: .; V: TRBV3-1/TRBV3-2; J: TRBJ1-2; size: .; CDR3: CASSQVGGATNYGYTF; DNA: TGTGCCAGCAGCCAAGTGGGGGGGGCTACTAACTATGGCTACACCTTC
D: .; V: TRBV7-9; J: TRBJ1-1; size: few; CDR3: CASSQTATVNTEAFF; DNA: TGTGCCAGCAGCCAAACCGCAACAGTGAACACTGAAGCTTTCTTT
D: .; V: TRBV9; J: TRBJ1-1; size: .; CDR3: CASSVQGSEAFF; DNA: TGTGCCAGCAGCGTCCAGGGTTCTGAAGCTTTCTTT
D: .; V: TRBV5-6; J: TRBJ2-3; size: .; CDR3: CASITTTGSSTDTQYF; DNA: TGTGCCAGCATCACAACCACGGGAAGTAGCACAGATACGCAGTATTTT
D: .; V: TRBV14; J: TRBJ2-6; size: .; CDR3: CASSQDTVRSRPPAGANVLTF; DNA: TGTGCCAGCAGCCAAGACACAGTACGTTCCCGCCCCCCGGCTGGGGCCAACGTCCTGACTTTC
D: .; V: TRBV3-1/TRBV3-2; J: TRBJ2-2; size: .; CDR3: CASSPEQGTGELFF; DNA: TGTGCCAGCAGCCCTGAACAGGGCACCGGGGAGCTGTTTTTT
D: .; V: TRBV4-3; J: TRBJ1-1; size: once; CDR3: CASSQDPLNTEAFF; DNA: TGCGCCAGCAGCCAAGATCCCTTAAACACTGAAGCTTTCTTT
D: .; V: TRBV28; J: TRBJ1-1; size: .; CDR3: CASSFVEGYEAFF; DNA: TGTGCCAGCAGTTTCGTCGAGGGTTATGAAGCTTTCTTT
D: .; V: TRBV21-1; J: TRBJ2-1; size: .; CDR3: CANAGTSGYNEQFF; DNA: TGTGCCAACGCCGGGACTAGCGGATACAATGAGCAGTTCTTC
D: TRBD1; V: TRBV4-1; J: TRBJ2-2; size: once; CDR3: CASSQDIQGASTGELFF; DNA: TGCGCCAGCAGCCAAGATATTCAGGGGGCTTCCACCGGGGAGCTGTTTTTT
D: TRBD1; V: TRBV6-2/TRBV6-3; J: TRBJ1-5; size: .; CDR3: CASSKDRAHQPQHF; DNA: TGTGCCAGCAGCAAGGACAGGGCCCATCAGCCCCAGCATTTT